This TCR beta chain emerged from a study of tumor-infiltrating lymphocytes in oesophageal squamous cell carcinoma. There are 16 residues in the CDR3. TCRdb reanalysed the PCR reads using MiXCR and keeps one entry per CDR3 protein. Here the sample spans roughly 11,000 distinct CDR3 sequences, approximately 49% being singletons. Sequenced sample: esophageal tumor tissue. The TCR sequence derives from a male donor with esophageal squamous cell carcinoma. V is TRBV12-3 or TRBV12-4 and J is TRBJ2-5; TRBD2 matches 9 bases. The DNA matches TRBJ2-7 better at its end, which makes the J call doubtful. CDR3: CASSLPDSSGTYEQYF. The CDR3 DNA reads TGTGCCAGCAGTTTGCCCGATTCTAGCGGGACCTACGAGCAGTACTTC.